This T cell receptor (beta chain) was observed in a study of PD-1 blockade in classical Hodgkin lymphoma. Study in general: Every 2 weeks, patients got 3 mg/kg intravenous nivolumab.

On this clone: Its antigen is undetermined.

As to time point: cycle 4 day 1 (C4D1), after more than 5 weeks of nivolumab. Every patient was affected by relapse after autologous stem cell transplantation, while exposure to brentuximab vedotin was not uniform. V lost 5 bases to trimming and J lost 10 bases; unmatched junction nucleotides: 5. Germline V gene lookup returns CDR1 SEHNR and CDR2 FQNEAQ (reference sequence). CDR3 length equals 12 residues. Study results and caveats: Initiation of nivolumab under 1 year after ASCT led to exclusion of patients. There remain no defined causes for the repertoire differences, which possibly reflect disease activity or prior therapy. CD4+ TCR diversity, unlike CD8+, climbed significantly by C4D1.

TCRdb's copy holds only in-frame clones and misses some; the assay was immunoSEQ multiplex PCR. This table holds 57,000 or so clones, about 85% found once. The rearrangement joins TRBV7-9 to TRBJ1-1, with 9 bases identical to TRBD1. The source was peripheral blood mononuclear cells (PBMCs), collected before the fourth cycle of nivolumab. The receptor's source is a human donor with classical Hodgkin lymphoma. The CDR3 bases are TGTGCCAGCAGCCCATCGGACAGGGGAGCTTTCTTT. This sequence encodes CASSPSDRGAFF.